This passage covers 30 T cell receptor beta chains from one sample sequenced in a study of T cell repertoires in cytomegalovirus infection. The antigens these receptors bind are not known. TCRdb recomputed calls from the reads with MiXCR, one row per CDR3 protein. The sample consists of roughly 990,000 distinct CDR3 sequences, around 31% of them appearing once. The specimen was cultured CD8+ T cells from PBMCs, collected from culture after CMV antigen stimulation. Source of these receptors: a human donor in good health (CMV status not recorded). Some clones in this sample may be carry-over from other donors' samples.

The chain uses TRBV7-9 and TRBJ1-2; 8 nucleotides match TRBD1. The junction had 12 bases not matched to a gene; V was cut back by 5 bases and J by 1 base. Germline V lookup: CDR1 SEHNR, CDR2 FQNEAQ (reference sequence). The CDR3 runs to 17 residues. The CDR3 region has the DNA TGTGCCAGCAGCCCGACAGGGGCACGGTTGAATAACTATGGCTACACCTTC. Its translation is CASSPTGARLNNYGYTF.

This clonotype was found many times. Here the CDR3 reads CASSARGDGAFF. DNA for the CDR3: TGTGCCAGCAGCGCGAGGGGGGATGGAGCTTTCTTT. This chain uses TRBV7-9 with TRBJ1-1, with a tentative D call TRBD1 (6 bases). The CDR3 consists of 12 residues. Trimming took 5 bases from V and 10 from J, leaving 14 bases between them. Germline V gene sequence: CDR1 SEHNR, CDR2 FQNEAQ (reference sequence).

The DNA for the CDR3 is TGTGCCAGCAGTATTTCCGTACAGGGACCTAGCACAGATACGCAGTATTTT. It specifies CASSISVQGPSTDTQYF. This chain uses TRBV6-5 with TRBJ2-3; TRBD1 is a possible D gene (6 bases). V lost 5 bases, J lost 0 bases, and 18 bases lay in between. Germline V gives CDR1 MNHEY, CDR2 SVGAGI. The CDR3 has 17 residues.

The CDR3 loop reads CATLGGGGELFF. In nucleotides, the CDR3 is TGTGCCACTCTAGGAGGAGGCGGGGAGCTGTTTTTT. The chain has TRBV15 and TRBJ2-2; D may be TRBD2 (5 bases). V was shortened by 9 bases and J by 7 bases, with 12 bases between the two germline ends. The germline V gene encodes CDR1 LNHNV and CDR2 YYDKDF (reference sequence). The CDR3 consists of 12 residues.

This chain links TRBV18 with TRBJ2-1; D remains ambiguous. The CDR3 covers 15 residues. The ends were cut back, 3 bases at V and 4 bases at J, with 13 bases in the middle. Germline lookup yields CDR1 KGHSH and CDR2 LQKENI. CDR3 in DNA: TGTGCCAGCTCACCCCCCCGGGCCTTATACAATGAGCAGTTCTTC. Encoded protein: CASSPPRALYNEQFF.

This clonotype has more than one count but fewer than ten. V is TRBV4-3 and J is TRBJ2-1; 9 bases are a match to TRBD2. V gave up 0 bases and J gave up 7 bases; unmatched junction bases: 7. Germline lookup yields CDR1 LGHNA and CDR2 YSLEER. The CDR3 sequence is 16 residues long. The DNA of the CDR3 is TGCGCCAGCAGCCAAGAGAAGGCGGGGGGGCGGAATGAGCAGTTCTTC. It yields the protein CASSQEKAGGRNEQFF.

This clonotype was recorded many times. The chain links TRBV12-5 to TRBJ2-1, with 9 positions matching TRBD2. Germline loops: CDR1 LGHNT, CDR2 FRNRAP. V lost 1 base and J lost 2; bases outside the gene matches: 15. The CDR3 runs to 20 residues. The CDR3 sequence is CASGLAVRPSGKAPYNEQFF. Written as DNA, the CDR3 is TGTGCTAGTGGTTTGGCCGTTAGACCTAGCGGGAAAGCTCCCTACAATGAGCAGTTCTTC.

The chain links TRBV7-9 to TRBJ2-3; no clear D. Germline V gene lookup returns CDR1 SEHNR and CDR2 FQNEAQ (reference sequence). Trimming took off 5 bases at V and 4 bases at J, with 7 bases between the two ends. This CDR3 comprises 12 residues. CDR3 amino acids: CASSDDADTQYF. Here the CDR3 DNA reads TGTGCCAGCAGCGACGACGCAGATACGCAGTATTTT.

This clonotype was seen at least ten times. Here the CDR3 DNA reads TGTGCCAGCAGCCCGGCGGGGCTCGCCTTAGCCAAAAACATTCAGTACTTC. Its protein is CASSPAGLALAKNIQYF. The chain couples TRBV7-9 to TRBJ2-4; D is possibly TRBD2 (6 bases). This CDR3 contains 17 residues. In germline, CDR1 is SEHNR, CDR2 FQNEAQ (reference sequence). V was clipped by 5 bases and J by 0 bases, with 17 bases between them.

The chain uses TRBV6-2 or TRBV6-3 and TRBJ1-1, with TRBD1 identical over 9 bases. This CDR3 spans 15 amino acids. V trimming: 8 bases; J trimming: 4 bases; junction bases outside the gene matches: 11. CDR1 MNHEY and CDR2 SVGEGT come from the germline V gene. The CDR3: CASGEHRGLSTEAFF. Here the CDR3 DNA reads TGTGCCAGCGGGGAACACAGGGGGCTTAGCACTGAAGCTTTCTTT.

The chain employs TRBV7-2 and TRBJ2-7; TRBD1 matches at 8 bases. Per germline, CDR1 SGHTA and CDR2 FQGNSA. Trimming cost V 4 bases and J 3 bases; bases outside gene matches: 5. The CDR3 contains 14 residues. The CDR3 nucleotides are TGTGCCAGCAGCTGGTCGGGACAGGACTACGAGCAGTACTTC. Encoded protein: CASSWSGQDYEQYF.

The rearrangement joins TRBV7-6 to TRBJ2-3, with TRBD2 matching 11 bases. This CDR3 comprises 17 residues. The germline CDR1 and CDR2 sequences are SGHVS and FNYEAQ. Trimming cost V 2 bases and J 2 bases; bases outside gene matches: 6. The CDR3 sequence is CASSLRSSGGFTDTQYF. CDR3 bases: TGTGCCAGCAGCTTACGGTCTAGCGGGGGGTTCACAGATACGCAGTATTTT.

This clonotype was found many times. The chain recombines TRBV4-1 with TRBJ1-3; D unresolved. The CDR3 contains 12 residues. CDR1 MGHRA and CDR2 YSYEKL come from the germline V gene. Trimming stripped 0 bases from V and 5 bases from J, with 2 bases between. The CDR3 coding sequence is TGCGCCAGCAGCCAAGATCGAAACACCATATATTTT. This codes for CASSQDRNTIYF.

The chain combines TRBV20-1 with TRBJ2-7; possibly TRBD1 for D (5 bases). Trimming took 4 bases from V and 4 from J, leaving 20 bases between them. In germline, CDR1 is DFQATT, CDR2 SNEGSKA (reference sequence). CDR3 length equals 15 residues. The chain's CDR3 is CSATKWKGNGYEQYF. DNA of the CDR3: TGCAGTGCTACCAAATGGAAGGGGAATGGGTACGAGCAGTACTTC.

The CDR3 sequence: CASSLGMEQYV. Here the CDR3 DNA reads TGTGCCAGCAGCTTGGGGATGGAGCAGTACGTC. The J gene is TRBJ2-7, the V gene TRBV7-9; D uncertain. The length of the CDR3 is 11 residues. V was trimmed by 3 bases and J by 7 bases, leaving 7 bases between them. Looked up from germline, CDR1 is SEHNR and CDR2 is FQNEAQ (reference sequence).

This clonotype was observed a few times. The chain carries TRBV12-3 or TRBV12-4 and TRBJ2-1; TRBD2 matches at 15 bases. This CDR3 is 18 amino acids long. Unmatched junction bases numbered 1, after V lost 1 base and J lost 0 bases. The CDR3 loop reads CASSLGTSGGDSYNEQFF. For the CDR3, the DNA is TGTGCCAGCAGTTTAGGGACTAGCGGGGGGGACTCCTACAATGAGCAGTTCTTC.

This clonotype has more than one count but fewer than ten. The gene calls are TRBV7-8 and TRBJ2-1; D remains unclear. CDR3 length: 16 residues. The V gene lost 5 bases and the J gene lost 0 bases, with 14 bases spanning the gap. Looked up from germline, CDR1 is SGHVS and CDR2 is FQNEAQ. CDR3 in amino acids: CASSVLGETSYNEQFF. The CDR3 DNA is TGTGCCAGCAGCGTCCTTGGGGAAACCTCCTACAATGAGCAGTTCTTC. The full variable domain, completed using reference TRBV7-8 and TRBJ2-1, is GAGVSQSPRYKVAKRGQDVALRCDPISGHVSLFWYQQALGQGPEFLTYFQNEAQLDKSGLPSDRFFAERPEGSVSTLKIQRTQQEDSAVYLCASSVLGETSYNEQFFGPGTRLTVL.

The chain links TRBV6-2 or TRBV6-3 to TRBJ2-7; D possibly uses TRBD1 or TRBD2 (5 bases each). Germline values: CDR1 MNHEY, CDR2 SVGEGT. This CDR3 comprises 13 residues. The CDR3 is CASSQGPNYKQYV. CDR3 coding DNA: TGTGCCAGCAGCCAGGGACCGAACTACAAGCAGTACGTC.

This clonotype was picked up a small number of times. The gene calls are TRBV13 and TRBJ2-5; the D gene could be TRBD1 or TRBD2 (5 bases each). The CDR3 length is 15 residues. V was shortened by 0 bases and J by 5 bases, with 13 bases between the two germline ends. Germline V lookup: CDR1 PRHDT, CDR2 FYEKMQ (reference sequence). This CDR3 reads CASSLGVGEQETQYF. The CDR3 coding sequence is TGTGCCAGCAGCTTAGGAGTAGGGGAGCAGGAGACCCAGTACTTC.

This clonotype was seen a handful of times. The gene calls are TRBV28 and TRBJ2-2; the match to TRBD2 covers 13 bases. The ends lost 4 bases at V and 7 bases at J; junction bases unmatched: 9. Per the germline V gene, CDR1 is MDHEN and CDR2 is SYDVKM. This CDR3 is built from 17 residues. The CDR3, as DNA: TGTGCCAGCAGTTCCCGGGGACTAGCGGGGTTAAGCGGGGAGCTGTTTTTT. It yields the protein CASSSRGLAGLSGELFF.

The V call is TRBV28, the J call TRBJ2-5; TRBD1 agrees at 7 bases. Trimming cost V 5 bases and J 1 base; bases outside gene matches: 4. This CDR3 has 14 amino acids. Looked up from germline, CDR1 is MDHEN and CDR2 is SYDVKM. Here the CDR3 reads CASSRDRTQETQYF. The CDR3 nucleotides are TGTGCCAGCAGTCGGGACAGAACCCAAGAGACCCAGTACTTC.

This clonotype was seen a few times. The chain has TRBV5-4 and TRBJ1-2; D might be TRBD1 (6 bases). Germline lookup yields CDR1 SGHNT and CDR2 YYREEE (reference sequence). There are 12 residues in the CDR3. Trimming took 0 bases from V and 7 from J, leaving 7 bases between them. CDR3 loop: CASSLGTVGYTF. In DNA form, the CDR3 reads TGTGCCAGCAGCTTGGGGACAGTTGGCTACACCTTC.

The rearrangement uses TRBV10-3 and TRBJ2-5; D may be TRBD1 (5 bases). The V and J ends lost 2 bases and 5 bases respectively, with 15 bases between them. CDR1 and CDR2 (germline): ENHRY, SYGVKD. The CDR3 has 15 residues. In nucleotides, the CDR3 is TGTGCCATCAGTGAGGGAACAGGTGGATATGAGACCCAGTACTTC. Its protein is CAISEGTGGYETQYF.

The gene calls are TRBV6-1 and TRBJ2-3, with 9 bases matching TRBD1. CDR3 size: 14 residues. V lost 10 bases and J lost 2; bases outside the gene matches: 7. Germline V gene lookup returns CDR1 MNHNS and CDR2 SASEGT. For the CDR3, the DNA is TGTGCCAACAGGTGGACAGGGGACACAGATACGCAGTATTTT. Residues: CANRWTGDTDTQYF.

This clonotype was detected only a few times. The CDR3 bases are TGTGCCAGCAGCAGGACAGCGGGAAGCTCCTACAATGAGCAGTTCTTC. Protein sequence: CASSRTAGSSYNEQFF. This chain joins TRBV9 and TRBJ2-1; D is perhaps TRBD2 (7 bases). CDR1 is SGDLS and CDR2 is YYNGEE in the germline V gene. Trimming left V 4 bases short and J 0 bases short, with 14 bases between. The length of the CDR3 is 16 residues.

V usage is TRBV4-2 and J usage is TRBJ1-1; no clear D. There are 17 residues in the CDR3. The germline gives CDR1 LGHNA, CDR2 YNFKEQ. Trimming removed 3 bases from V and 1 base from J, with 18 bases in between. This CDR3 is CASSHDVLRTGNTEAFF. The CDR3 DNA reads as TGTGCCAGCAGCCATGATGTCCTTAGGACCGGGAACACTGAAGCTTTCTTT.

The chain carries TRBV4-3 and TRBJ2-5, with 7 bases lining up with TRBD1. In germline, CDR1 is LGHNA, CDR2 YSLEER. The CDR3 is 16 amino acids. J was trimmed by 4 bases and V by 0 bases; bases with no gene match: 8. The CDR3 reads CASSQDPLGGSETQYF. CDR3 nucleotide sequence: TGCGCCAGCAGCCAAGATCCCCTAGGGGGCTCAGAGACCCAGTACTTC.

The chain has TRBV9 and TRBJ1-1; D unresolved. Germline-derived CDR1 and CDR2 are SGDLS and YYNGEE. CDR3 length: 14 amino acids. The V end lost 0 bases, the J end lost 1 base, and 7 bases lay between the germline ends. The CDR3 sequence is CASSVESGNTEAFF. Here the CDR3 DNA reads TGTGCCAGCAGCGTAGAGTCCGGGAACACTGAAGCTTTCTTT.

This clonotype has just a few counts. This chain uses TRBV10-3 with TRBJ1-4; D is ambiguous. The CDR3 sequence is 16 residues long. Germline CDR1 is ENHRY and CDR2 is SYGVKD. V was clipped by 0 bases and J by 4 bases, with 12 bases between them. Here the CDR3 DNA reads TGTGCCATCAGTGAGTCTTTTAGGCAGTTTAATGAAAAACTGTTTTTT. This sequence encodes CAISESFRQFNEKLFF.

The chain combines TRBV12-3 or TRBV12-4 with TRBJ2-5; TRBD1 or TRBD2 may be the D gene (6 bases each). Trimming removed 6 bases at V and 5 bases at J, with 19 bases between. The CDR3 totals 15 residues. DNA for the CDR3: TGTGCCAGCAGGCTTCAGGGGAGGCGCGAGGAGACCCAGTACTTC. Encoded protein: CASRLQGRREETQYF.